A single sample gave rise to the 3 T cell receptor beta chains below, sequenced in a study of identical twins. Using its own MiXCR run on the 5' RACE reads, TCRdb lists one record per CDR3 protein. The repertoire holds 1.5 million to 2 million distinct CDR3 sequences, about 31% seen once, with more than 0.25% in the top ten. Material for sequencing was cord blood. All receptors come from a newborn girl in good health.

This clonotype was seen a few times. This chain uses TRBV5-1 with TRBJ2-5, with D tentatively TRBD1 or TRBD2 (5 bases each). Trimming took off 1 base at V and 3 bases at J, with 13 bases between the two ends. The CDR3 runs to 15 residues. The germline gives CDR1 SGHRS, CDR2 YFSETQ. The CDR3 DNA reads TGCGCCAGCAGCTTGTGTCCGGGACCCAAAGAGACCCAGTACTTC. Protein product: CASSLCPGPKETQYF.

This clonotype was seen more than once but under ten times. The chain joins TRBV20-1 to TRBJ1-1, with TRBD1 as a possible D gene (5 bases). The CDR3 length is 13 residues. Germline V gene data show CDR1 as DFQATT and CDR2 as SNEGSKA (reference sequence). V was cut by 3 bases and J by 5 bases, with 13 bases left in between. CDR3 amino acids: CSARGTWWTEAFF. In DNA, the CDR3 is TGCAGTGCTAGGGGGACCTGGTGGACTGAAGCTTTCTTT.

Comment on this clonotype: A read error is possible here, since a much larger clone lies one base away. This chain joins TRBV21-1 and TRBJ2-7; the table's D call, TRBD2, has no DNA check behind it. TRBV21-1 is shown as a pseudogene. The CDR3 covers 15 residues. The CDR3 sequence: CASSKATSPRNEQYF. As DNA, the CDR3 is TGTGCCAGCAGCAAAGCGACTAGCCCTCGGAATGAGCAGTACTTC.